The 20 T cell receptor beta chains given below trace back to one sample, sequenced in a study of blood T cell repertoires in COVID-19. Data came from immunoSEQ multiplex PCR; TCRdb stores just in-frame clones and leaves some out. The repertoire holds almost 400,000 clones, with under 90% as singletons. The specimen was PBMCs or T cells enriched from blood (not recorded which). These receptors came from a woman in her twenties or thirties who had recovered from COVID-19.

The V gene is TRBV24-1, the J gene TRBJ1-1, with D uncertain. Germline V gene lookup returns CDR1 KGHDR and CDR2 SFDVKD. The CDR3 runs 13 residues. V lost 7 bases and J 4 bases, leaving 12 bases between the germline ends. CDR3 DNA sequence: TGTGCCACCAGCGGAGGCGCCGGCACTGAAGCTTTCTTT. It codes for CATSGGAGTEAFF.

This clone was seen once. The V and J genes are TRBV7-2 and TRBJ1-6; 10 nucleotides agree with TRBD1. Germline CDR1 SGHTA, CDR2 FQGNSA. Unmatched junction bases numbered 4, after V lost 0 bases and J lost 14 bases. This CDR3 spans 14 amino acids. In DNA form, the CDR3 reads TGTGCCAGCAGCTTAGCCGGGACAGGGGAGGCCCTCCACTTT. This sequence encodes CASSLAGTGEALHF. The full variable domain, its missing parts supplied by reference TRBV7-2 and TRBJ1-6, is GAGVSQSPSNKVTEKGKDVELRCDPISGHTALYWYRQSLGQGLEFLIYFQGNSAPDKSGLPSDRFSAERTGGSVSTLTIQRTQQEDSAVYLCASSLAGTGEALHFGNGTRLTVT.

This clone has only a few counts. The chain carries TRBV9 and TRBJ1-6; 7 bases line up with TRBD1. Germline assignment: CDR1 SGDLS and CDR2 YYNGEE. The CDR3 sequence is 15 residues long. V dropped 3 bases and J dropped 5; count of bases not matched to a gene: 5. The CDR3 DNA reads TGTGCCAGCAGCGCCCTGGGACAGAATAATTCACCCCTCCACTTT. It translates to CASSALGQNNSPLHF.

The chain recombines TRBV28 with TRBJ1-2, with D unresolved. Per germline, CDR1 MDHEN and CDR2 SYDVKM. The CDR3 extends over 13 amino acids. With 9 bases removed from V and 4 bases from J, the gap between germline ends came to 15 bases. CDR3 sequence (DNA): TGTGCCAGTACCACATATGAGGGCTATGGCTACACCTTC. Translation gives CASTTYEGYGYTF.

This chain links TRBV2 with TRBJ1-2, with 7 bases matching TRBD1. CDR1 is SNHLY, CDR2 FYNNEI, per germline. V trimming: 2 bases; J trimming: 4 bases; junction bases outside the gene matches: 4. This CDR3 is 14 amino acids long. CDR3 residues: CASSESGQSYGYTF. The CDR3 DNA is TGTGCCAGCAGTGAATCGGGACAGTCCTATGGCTACACCTTC. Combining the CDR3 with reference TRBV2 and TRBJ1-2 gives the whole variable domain EPEVTQTPSHQVTQMGQEVILRCVPISNHLYFYWYRQILGQKVEFLVSFYNNEISEKSEIFDDQFSVERPDGSNFTLKIRSTKLEDSAMYFCASSESGQSYGYTFGSGTRLTVV.

The CDR3 DNA is TGTGCCAGCAGCTTATCCGAGCACCCCTACGAGCAGTACTTC. Its translation: CASSLSEHPYEQYF. The chain links TRBV7-6 to TRBJ2-7; D is unresolved. Looked up from germline, CDR1 is SGHVS and CDR2 is FNYEAQ. The V gene lost 2 bases and the J gene lost 2 bases, with 10 bases spanning the gap. The CDR3 is 14 amino acids.

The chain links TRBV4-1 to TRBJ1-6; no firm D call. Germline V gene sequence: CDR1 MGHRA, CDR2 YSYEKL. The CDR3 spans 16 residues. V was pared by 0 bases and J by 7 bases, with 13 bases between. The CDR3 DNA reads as TGCGCCAGCAGCCAAGATGAGAGAGGAAAGAATTCACCCCTCCACTTT. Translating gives CASSQDERGKNSPLHF.

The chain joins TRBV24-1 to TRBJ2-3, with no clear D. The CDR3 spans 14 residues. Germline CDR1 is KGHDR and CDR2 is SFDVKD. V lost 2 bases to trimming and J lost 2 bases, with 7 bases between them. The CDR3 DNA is TGTGCCACCAGTGATTGGGCAGTCACAGATACGCAGTATTTT. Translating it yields CATSDWAVTDTQYF.

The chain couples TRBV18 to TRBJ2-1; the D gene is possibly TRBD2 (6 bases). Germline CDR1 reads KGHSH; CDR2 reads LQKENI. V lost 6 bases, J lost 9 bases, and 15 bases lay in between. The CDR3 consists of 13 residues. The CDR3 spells CASSDGSRSEQFF. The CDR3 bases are TGTGCCAGCTCTGACGGGAGTAGGAGTGAGCAGTTCTTC.

The CDR3 region is CASSERIGGTEAFF. The CDR3 bases are TGTGCCAGCAGCGAGCGAATCGGGGGGACTGAAGCTTTCTTT. The J gene is TRBJ1-1, the V gene TRBV9, with D tentatively TRBD1 (5 bases). CDR1 is SGDLS and CDR2 is YYNGEE in the germline V gene. The V gene lost 3 bases and the J gene lost 5 bases, with 14 bases spanning the gap. The CDR3 is made up of 14 amino acids.

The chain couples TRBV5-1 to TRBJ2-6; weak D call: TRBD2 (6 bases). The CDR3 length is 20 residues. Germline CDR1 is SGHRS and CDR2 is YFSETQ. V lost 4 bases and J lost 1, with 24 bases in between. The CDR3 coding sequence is TGCGCCAGCAGCCTGGTGTCGATTTGGGACTTTTCTTCTGGGGCCAACGTCCTGACTTTC. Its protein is CASSLVSIWDFSSGANVLTF.

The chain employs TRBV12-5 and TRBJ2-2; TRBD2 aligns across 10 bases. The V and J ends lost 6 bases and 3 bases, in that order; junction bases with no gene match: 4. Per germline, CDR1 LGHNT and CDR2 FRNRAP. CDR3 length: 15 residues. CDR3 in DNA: TGTGCTAGTGGCCGACTAGCGGGCGACACCGGGGAGCTGTTTTTT. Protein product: CASGRLAGDTGELFF.

The CDR3 DNA reads as TGTGCCAGCAGCTCCCTCCGACAGCCTCCTGAAGCTTTCTTT. Residues: CASSSLRQPPEAFF. The chain combines TRBV11-2 with TRBJ1-1; D may be TRBD1 (5 bases). The CDR3 loop spans 14 amino acids. Germline-derived CDR1 and CDR2 are SGHAT and FQNNGV. Deletions cut 4 bases from V and 6 bases from J, with 15 bases between.

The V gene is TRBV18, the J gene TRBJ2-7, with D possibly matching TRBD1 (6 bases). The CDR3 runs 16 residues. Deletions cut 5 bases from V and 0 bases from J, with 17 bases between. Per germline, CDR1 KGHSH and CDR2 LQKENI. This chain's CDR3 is CASSKIQGTSSYEQYF. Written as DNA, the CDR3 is TGTGCCAGCTCAAAGATACAGGGTACGAGCTCCTACGAGCAGTACTTC.

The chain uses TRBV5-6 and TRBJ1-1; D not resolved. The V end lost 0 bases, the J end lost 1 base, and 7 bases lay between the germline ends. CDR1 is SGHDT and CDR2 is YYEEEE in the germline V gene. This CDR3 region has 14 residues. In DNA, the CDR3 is TGTGCCAGCAGCTTGGACGGAGGGAACACTGAAGCTTTCTTT. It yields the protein CASSLDGGNTEAFF.

CDR3 sequence: CASSQDRAGVTQYF. The CDR3 coding sequence is TGTGCCAGCAGCCAAGATAGGGCGGGGGTTACGCAGTATTTT. This chain uses TRBV3-1 (or the pseudogene TRBV3-2) with TRBJ2-3, with 7 nucleotides matching TRBD2. The ends lost 0 bases at V and 8 bases at J; junction bases unmatched: 5. From germline, CDR1 is LGHDT and CDR2 YNNKEL (reference sequence). The CDR3 spans 14 residues.

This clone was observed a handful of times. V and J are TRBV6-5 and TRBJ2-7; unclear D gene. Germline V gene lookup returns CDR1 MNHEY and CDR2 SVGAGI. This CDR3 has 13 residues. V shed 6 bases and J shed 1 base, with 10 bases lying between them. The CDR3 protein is CASRRPGSYEQYF. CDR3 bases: TGTGCCAGCAGACGGCCGGGTTCCTACGAGCAGTACTTC.

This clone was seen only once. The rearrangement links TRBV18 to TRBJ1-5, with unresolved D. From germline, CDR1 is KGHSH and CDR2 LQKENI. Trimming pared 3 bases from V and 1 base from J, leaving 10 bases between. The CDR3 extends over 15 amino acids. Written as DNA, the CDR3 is TGTGCCAGCTCACCGGCAGCGATAAGCAATCAGCCCCAGCATTTT. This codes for CASSPAAISNQPQHF.

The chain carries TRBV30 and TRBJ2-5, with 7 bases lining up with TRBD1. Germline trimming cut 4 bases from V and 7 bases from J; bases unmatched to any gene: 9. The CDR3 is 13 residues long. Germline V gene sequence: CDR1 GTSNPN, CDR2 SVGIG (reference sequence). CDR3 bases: TGTGCCTGGACCCCTGGACAGGCTGGGACCCAGTACTTC. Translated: CAWTPGQAGTQYF.

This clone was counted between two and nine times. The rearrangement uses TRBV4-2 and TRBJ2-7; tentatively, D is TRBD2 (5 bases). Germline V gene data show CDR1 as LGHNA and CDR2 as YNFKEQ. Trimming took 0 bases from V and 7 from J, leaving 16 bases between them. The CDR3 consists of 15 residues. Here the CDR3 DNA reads TGTGCCAGCAGCCAAGATTGGTCCGGGATGGGGGAGCAGTACTTC. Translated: CASSQDWSGMGEQYF.